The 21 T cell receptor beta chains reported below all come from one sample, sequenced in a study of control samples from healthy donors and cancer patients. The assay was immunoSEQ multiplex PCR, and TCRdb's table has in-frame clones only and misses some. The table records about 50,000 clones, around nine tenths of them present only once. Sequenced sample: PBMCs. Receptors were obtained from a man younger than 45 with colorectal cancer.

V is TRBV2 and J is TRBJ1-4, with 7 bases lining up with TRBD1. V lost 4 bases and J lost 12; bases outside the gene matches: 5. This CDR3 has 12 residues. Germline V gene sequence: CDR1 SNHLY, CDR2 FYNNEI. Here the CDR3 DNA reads TGTGCCAGCAGTGGGACAGGAGTAGAACTGTTTTTT. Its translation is CASSGTGVELFF.

CDR3 sequence (DNA): TGTGCCAGCAGTTACTCTAGCGAGACCCAGTACTTC. This codes for CASSYSSETQYF. The chain couples TRBV6-6 to TRBJ2-5; D call uncertain. Germline values: CDR1 MNHNY, CDR2 SVGAGI (reference sequence). This CDR3 is 12 amino acids long. V was shortened by 0 bases and J by 5 bases, with 4 bases between the two germline ends.

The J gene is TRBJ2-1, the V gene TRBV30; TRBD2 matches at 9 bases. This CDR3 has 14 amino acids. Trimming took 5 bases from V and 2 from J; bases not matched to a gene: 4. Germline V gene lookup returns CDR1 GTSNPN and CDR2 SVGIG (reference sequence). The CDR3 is CAWVGTSPYNEQFF. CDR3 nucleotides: TGTGCCTGGGTCGGGACTAGCCCCTACAATGAGCAGTTCTTC. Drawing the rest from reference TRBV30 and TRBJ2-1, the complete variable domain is SQTIHQWPATLVQPVGSPLSLECTVEGTSNPNLYWYRQAAGRGLQLLFYSVGIGQISSEVPQNLSASRPQDRQFILSSKKLLLSDSGFYLCAWVGTSPYNEQFFGPGTRLTVL.

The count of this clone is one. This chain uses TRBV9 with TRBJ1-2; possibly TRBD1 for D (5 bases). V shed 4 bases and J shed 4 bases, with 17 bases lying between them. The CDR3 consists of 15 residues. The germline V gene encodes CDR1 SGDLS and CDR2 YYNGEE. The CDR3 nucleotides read TGTGCCAGCAGCCCCTCCTGGGGGGTTCCCTATGGCTACACCTTC. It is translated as CASSPSWGVPYGYTF. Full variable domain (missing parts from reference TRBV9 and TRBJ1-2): DSGVTQTPKHLITATGQRVTLRCSPRSGDLSVYWYQQSLDQGLQFLIQYYNGEERAKGNILERFSAQQFPDLHSELNLSSLELGDSALYFCASSPSWGVPYGYTFGSGTRLTVV.

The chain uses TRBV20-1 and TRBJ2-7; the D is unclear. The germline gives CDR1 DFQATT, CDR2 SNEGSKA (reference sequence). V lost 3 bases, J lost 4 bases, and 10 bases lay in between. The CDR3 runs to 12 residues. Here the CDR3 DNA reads TGCAGTGCTAGTGGAGACCTGTACGAGCAGTACTTC. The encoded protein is CSASGDLYEQYF.

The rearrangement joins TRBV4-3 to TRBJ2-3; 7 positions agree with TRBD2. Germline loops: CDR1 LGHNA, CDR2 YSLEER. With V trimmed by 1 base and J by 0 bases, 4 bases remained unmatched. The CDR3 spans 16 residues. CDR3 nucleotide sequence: TGCGCCAGCAGCCAAGTCCTTAGCGGGAGCACAGATACGCAGTATTTT. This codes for CASSQVLSGSTDTQYF.

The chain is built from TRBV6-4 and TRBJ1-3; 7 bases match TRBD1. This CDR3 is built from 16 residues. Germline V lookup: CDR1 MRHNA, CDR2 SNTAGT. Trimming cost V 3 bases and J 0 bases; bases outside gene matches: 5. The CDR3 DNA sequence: TGTGCCAGCAGTGAAGGACAGGCCAGCTCTGGAAACACCATATATTTT. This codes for CASSEGQASSGNTIYF.

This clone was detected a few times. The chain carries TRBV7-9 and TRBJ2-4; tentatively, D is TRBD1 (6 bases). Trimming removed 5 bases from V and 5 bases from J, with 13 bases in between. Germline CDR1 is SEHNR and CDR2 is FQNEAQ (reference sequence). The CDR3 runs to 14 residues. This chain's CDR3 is CASSPSYRENIQYF. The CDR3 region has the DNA TGTGCCAGCAGCCCAAGCTACAGGGAAAACATTCAGTACTTC.

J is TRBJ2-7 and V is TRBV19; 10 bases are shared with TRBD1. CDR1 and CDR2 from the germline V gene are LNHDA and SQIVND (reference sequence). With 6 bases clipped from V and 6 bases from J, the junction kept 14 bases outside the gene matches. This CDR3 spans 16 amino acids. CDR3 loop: CASSHSRDRGPSEQYF. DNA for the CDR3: TGTGCCAGTAGCCACTCCCGGGACAGGGGACCGTCCGAGCAGTACTTC.

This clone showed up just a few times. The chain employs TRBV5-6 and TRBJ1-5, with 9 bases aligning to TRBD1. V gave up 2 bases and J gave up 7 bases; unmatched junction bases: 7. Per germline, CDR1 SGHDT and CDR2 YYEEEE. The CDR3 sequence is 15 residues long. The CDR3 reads CASSLGTGNEQPQHF. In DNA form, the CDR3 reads TGTGCCAGCAGCTTAGGGACAGGGAATGAGCAGCCCCAGCATTTT.

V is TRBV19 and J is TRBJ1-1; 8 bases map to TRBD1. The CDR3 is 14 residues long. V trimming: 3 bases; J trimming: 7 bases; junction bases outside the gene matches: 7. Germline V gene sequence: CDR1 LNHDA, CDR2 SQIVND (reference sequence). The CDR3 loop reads CASSITGGVDEAFF. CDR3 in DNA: TGTGCCAGTAGTATTACAGGGGGAGTGGATGAAGCTTTCTTT.

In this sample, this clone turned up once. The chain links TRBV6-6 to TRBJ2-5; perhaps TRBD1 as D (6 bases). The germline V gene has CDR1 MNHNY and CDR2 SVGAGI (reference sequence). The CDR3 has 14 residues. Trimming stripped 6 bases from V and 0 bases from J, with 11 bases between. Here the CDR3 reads CASSPGTHQETQYF. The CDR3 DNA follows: TGTGCCAGCAGCCCCGGGACACACCAAGAGACCCAGTACTTC.

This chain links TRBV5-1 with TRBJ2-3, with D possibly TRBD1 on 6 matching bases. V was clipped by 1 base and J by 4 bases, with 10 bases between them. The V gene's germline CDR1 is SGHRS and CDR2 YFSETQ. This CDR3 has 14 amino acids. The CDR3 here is CASSLSGGPDTQYF. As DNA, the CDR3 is TGCGCCAGCAGCTTGAGTGGGGGCCCAGATACGCAGTATTTT.

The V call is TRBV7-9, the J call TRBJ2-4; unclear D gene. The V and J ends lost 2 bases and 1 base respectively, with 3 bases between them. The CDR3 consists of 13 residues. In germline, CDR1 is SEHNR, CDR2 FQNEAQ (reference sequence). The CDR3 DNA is TGTGCCAGCAGCTTACATGCCAAAAACATTCAGTACTTC. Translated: CASSLHAKNIQYF. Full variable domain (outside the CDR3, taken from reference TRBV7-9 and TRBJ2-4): DTGVSQNPRHKITKRGQNVTFRCDPISEHNRLYWYRQTLGQGPEFLTYFQNEAQLEKSRLLSDRFSAERPKGSFSTLEIQRTEQGDSAMYLCASSLHAKNIQYFGAGTRLSVL.

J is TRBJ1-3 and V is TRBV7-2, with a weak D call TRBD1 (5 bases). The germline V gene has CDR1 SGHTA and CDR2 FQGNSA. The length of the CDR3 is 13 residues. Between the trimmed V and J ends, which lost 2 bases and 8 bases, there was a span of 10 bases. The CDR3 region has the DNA TGTGCCAGCAGCTTATTGCGGGACGACACCATATATTTT. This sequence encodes CASSLLRDDTIYF.

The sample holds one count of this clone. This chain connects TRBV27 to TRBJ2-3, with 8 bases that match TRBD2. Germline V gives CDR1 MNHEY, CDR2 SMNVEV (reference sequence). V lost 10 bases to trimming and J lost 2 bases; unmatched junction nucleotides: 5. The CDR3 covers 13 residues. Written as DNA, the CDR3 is TGTGCCACCCGACTAGCGCACACAGATACGCAGTATTTT. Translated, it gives CATRLAHTDTQYF.

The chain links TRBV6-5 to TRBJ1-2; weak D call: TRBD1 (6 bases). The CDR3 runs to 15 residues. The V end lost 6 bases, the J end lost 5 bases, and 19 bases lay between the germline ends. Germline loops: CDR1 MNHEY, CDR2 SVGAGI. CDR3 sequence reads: CASRTGRGPLYGYTF. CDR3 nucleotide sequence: TGTGCCAGCAGGACCGGCAGGGGACCGTTATATGGCTACACCTTC.

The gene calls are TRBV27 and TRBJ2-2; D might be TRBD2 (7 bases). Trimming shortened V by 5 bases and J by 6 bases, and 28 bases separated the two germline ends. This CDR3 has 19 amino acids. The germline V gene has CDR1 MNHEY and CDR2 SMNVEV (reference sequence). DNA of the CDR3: TGTGCCAGCAGTCCCGTCTGGGGGGGGGCCGTTACCCTCCCCGGGGAGCTGTTTTTT. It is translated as CASSPVWGGAVTLPGELFF.

For the CDR3, the DNA is TGTGCTAGTGGTTTGAAAGGGGCGTTGGGCACTGAAGCTTTCTTT. Its translation: CASGLKGALGTEAFF. This rearrangement joins TRBV12-5 to TRBJ1-1, with a weak D call TRBD1 (5 bases). The V end lost 2 bases, the J end lost 4 bases, and 14 bases lay between the germline ends. Per the germline V gene, CDR1 is LGHNT and CDR2 is FRNRAP. The CDR3 is 15 residues long. The whole variable domain, filled in from reference TRBV12-5 and TRBJ1-1, reads DARVTQTPRHKVTEMGQEVTMRCQPILGHNTVFWYRQTMMQGLELLAYFRNRAPLDDSGMPKDRFSAEMPDATLATLKIQPSEPRDSAVYFCASGLKGALGTEAFFGQGTRLTVV.

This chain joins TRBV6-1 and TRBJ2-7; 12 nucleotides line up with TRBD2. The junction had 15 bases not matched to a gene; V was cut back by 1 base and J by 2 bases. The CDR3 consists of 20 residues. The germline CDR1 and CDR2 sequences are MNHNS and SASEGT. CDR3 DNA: TGTGCCAGCAGTGAAGAAAAGTCCCCGGGACTAGCGGGCCCCCCCTACGAGCAGTACTTC. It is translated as CASSEEKSPGLAGPPYEQYF.

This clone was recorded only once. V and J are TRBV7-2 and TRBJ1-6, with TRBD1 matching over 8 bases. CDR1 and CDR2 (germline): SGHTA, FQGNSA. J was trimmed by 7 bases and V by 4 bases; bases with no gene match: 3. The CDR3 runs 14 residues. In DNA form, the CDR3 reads TGTGCCAGCAGCTCGACAGGGGCAAATTCACCCCTCCACTTT. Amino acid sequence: CASSSTGANSPLHF.